The 21 T cell receptor beta chains below come from one sample, sequenced in a study of blood T cell repertoires in COVID-19. This table comes from immunoSEQ multiplex PCR, and its TCRdb copy is limited to in-frame clones, with some not included. The repertoire includes approximately 190,000 clones, roughly 87% of them detected once, and about 6% sits in the top ten. Material for sequencing was peripheral blood. The receptor source for this set is a middle-aged woman with acute or convalescent COVID-19.

The chain has TRBV18 and TRBJ2-7; D is possibly TRBD1 (5 bases). Germline values: CDR1 KGHSH, CDR2 LQKENI. V was shortened by 1 base and J by 5 bases, with 12 bases between the two germline ends. This CDR3 comprises 14 residues. CDR3 bases: TGTGCCAGCTCACCACTTGCACAGGACCACGAGCAGTACTTC. It codes for CASSPLAQDHEQYF. The whole variable domain, remainder taken from reference TRBV18 and TRBJ2-7, is NAGVMQNPRHLVRRRGQEARLRCSPMKGHSHVYWYRQLPEEGLKFMVYLQKENIIDESGMPKERFSAEFPKEGPSILRIQQVVRGDSAAYFCASSPLAQDHEQYFGPGTRLTVT.

CDR3 amino acids: CASSLNRTGSRYGYTF. The CDR3 nucleotides are TGTGCCAGCAGCTTAAATAGGACAGGGAGTCGCTATGGCTACACCTTC. V gene TRBV7-8 combines with J gene TRBJ1-2; 8 bases line up with TRBD1. The ends lost 2 bases at V and 4 bases at J; junction bases unmatched: 9. Germline V gene lookup returns CDR1 SGHVS and CDR2 FQNEAQ. CDR3 length: 16 amino acids. Filled out from reference TRBV7-8 and TRBJ1-2, the complete variable domain reads GAGVSQSPRYKVAKRGQDVALRCDPISGHVSLFWYQQALGQGPEFLTYFQNEAQLDKSGLPSDRFFAERPEGSVSTLKIQRTQQEDSAVYLCASSLNRTGSRYGYTFGSGTRLTVV.

In its sample, this clone was seen once. This chain links TRBV5-4 with TRBJ1-1; 8 bases map to TRBD1. J was trimmed by 4 bases and V by 0 bases; bases with no gene match: 5. The CDR3 extends over 15 amino acids. Germline CDR1 reads SGHNT; CDR2 reads YYREEE (reference sequence). The chain's CDR3 is CASSLVGQGRTEAFF. CDR3 sequence (DNA): TGTGCCAGCAGCTTGGTTGGACAGGGTCGCACTGAAGCTTTCTTT.

The genes are TRBV28 and TRBJ1-1; 7 positions match TRBD1. The CDR3 length is 15 residues. From germline, CDR1 is MDHEN and CDR2 SYDVKM. Germline trimming cut 1 base from V and 2 bases from J; bases unmatched to any gene: 4. CDR3 in amino acids: CASSLSQGGNTEAFF. The CDR3 DNA reads TGTGCCAGCAGTTTATCGCAGGGGGGCAACACTGAAGCTTTCTTT.

A single count supports this clone. CDR3 sequence reads: CATSETGTTGDPQYF. For the CDR3, the DNA is TGTGCCACCAGTGAAACTGGGACGACAGGGGATCCGCAGTATTTT. J is TRBJ2-3 and V is TRBV24-1; 8 positions agree with TRBD1. With V trimmed by 4 bases and J by 10 bases, 12 bases remained unmatched. The CDR3 sequence is 15 residues long. Germline loops: CDR1 KGHDR, CDR2 SFDVKD.

The chain uses TRBV18 and TRBJ1-5, with D unclear. The CDR3 is made up of 14 amino acids. V was pared by 4 bases and J by 11 bases, with 18 bases between. The germline V gene encodes CDR1 KGHSH and CDR2 LQKENI. Here the CDR3 DNA reads TGTGCCAGCTCACGGGTGCCGGCAGGTAGGACCCAGCATTTT. Residues: CASSRVPAGRTQHF.

CDR3 protein: CASTSGDSYNEQFF. The CDR3 DNA sequence: TGTGCCAGCACCTCGGGGGACTCCTACAATGAGCAGTTCTTC. V is TRBV28 and J is TRBJ2-1; D is possibly TRBD2 (6 bases). Looked up from germline, CDR1 is MDHEN and CDR2 is SYDVKM. Trimming stripped 7 bases from V and 0 bases from J, with 10 bases between. CDR3 length: 14 amino acids.

With regard to this clone: Compared with germline, one end of the junction differs, possibly owing to a read error. The chain uses TRBV7-7 and TRBJ2-1; the D is unclear. The CDR3 loop spans 17 amino acids. Germline CDR1 reads SSHAT; CDR2 reads FNYEAQ (reference sequence). This chain's CDR3 is CASSLGGIMSSYNEQFF. CDR3 DNA: TGTGCTAGCAGCTTAGGCGGAATTATGAGCTCCTACAATGAGCAGTTCTTC.

This rearrangement joins TRBV15 to TRBJ1-2; D uncertain. Trimming shortened V by 0 bases and J by 4 bases, and 18 bases separated the two germline ends. Germline V gene lookup returns CDR1 LNHNV and CDR2 YYDKDF (reference sequence). CDR3 length equals 17 residues. The CDR3 region is CATSRDLKSTGSYGYTF. CDR3 sequence (DNA): TGTGCCACCAGCAGAGACCTTAAGAGTACGGGGAGCTATGGCTACACCTTC.

The chain joins TRBV2 to TRBJ2-1; 7 bases agree with TRBD2. V was clipped by 2 bases and J by 7 bases; unmatched bases: 8. This CDR3 contains 15 residues. Germline V gene data show CDR1 as SNHLY and CDR2 as FYNNEI. CDR3 DNA sequence: TGTGCCAGCAGTGAAAAGAGCGGGACTACGAATGAGCAGTTCTTC. It codes for CASSEKSGTTNEQFF.

This clone was picked up one time. The chain is built from TRBV9 and TRBJ2-4, with 7 bases identical to TRBD1. The trim removed 3 bases at V and 10 bases at J, leaving 4 bases unmatched. The CDR3 loop spans 12 amino acids. Per germline, CDR1 SGDLS and CDR2 YYNGEE. CDR3 amino acids: CASSAEGAIQYF. CDR3 coding DNA: TGTGCCAGCAGCGCCGAGGGGGCGATTCAGTACTTC.

This clone was detected only a few times. The chain's CDR3 is CASSPSPGTYEQYF. The CDR3 DNA sequence: TGTGCCAGCAGCCCCTCCCCAGGGACCTACGAGCAGTACTTC. This chain connects TRBV3-1 (or the pseudogene TRBV3-2) to TRBJ2-7; perhaps TRBD1 as D (5 bases). V lost 4 bases to trimming and J lost 2 bases, with 12 bases between them. The CDR3 loop spans 14 amino acids. Germline CDR1 is LGHDT and CDR2 is YNNKEL (reference sequence).

The chain is built from TRBV5-5 and TRBJ2-7, with a tentative D call TRBD1 (5 bases). Germline CDR1 reads SGHKS; CDR2 reads YYEKEE (reference sequence). The CDR3 consists of 14 residues. V was pared by 0 bases and J by 2 bases, with 9 bases between. This CDR3 is CASSLVGRPYEQYF. The CDR3 nucleotides are TGTGCCAGCAGCTTGGTGGGGCGACCCTACGAGCAGTACTTC. The full variable domain, with the rest looked up from reference TRBV5-5 and TRBJ2-7, is DAGVTQSPTHLIKTRGQQVTLRCSPISGHKSVSWYQQVLGQGPQFIFQYYEKEERGRGNFPDRFSARQFPNYSSELNVNALLLGDSALYLCASSLVGRPYEQYFGPGTRLTVT.

With respect to this clone: A junction end diverges from the germline sequence, so it may reflect a read error. The chain has TRBV7-7 and TRBJ2-1, with 7 bases aligning to TRBD2. The CDR3 runs 15 residues. The germline V gene has CDR1 SSHAT and CDR2 FNYEAQ (reference sequence). The CDR3 bases are TGTGCTAGCAGCTTAGCGGCGGGGGTAGGCAATGAGCAGTTCTTC. It yields the protein CASSLAAGVGNEQFF.

The rearrangement uses TRBV28 and TRBJ1-2; D unresolved. The V end lost 8 bases, the J end lost 6 bases, and 10 bases lay between the germline ends. CDR1 is MDHEN, CDR2 SYDVKM, per germline. This CDR3 contains 11 residues. The CDR3 region is CASANFDGYTF. CDR3 nucleotides: TGTGCCAGCGCCAACTTTGATGGCTACACCTTC.

The chain employs TRBV7-9 and TRBJ1-1; possibly TRBD1 for D (5 bases). Germline V gene lookup returns CDR1 SEHNR and CDR2 FQNEAQ (reference sequence). Trimming cost V 1 base and J 1 base, with 10 bases left between them. The length of the CDR3 is 15 residues. This CDR3 reads CASSLGPGENTEAFF. The CDR3 DNA sequence: TGTGCCAGCAGCTTAGGTCCGGGGGAGAACACTGAAGCTTTCTTT.

This chain connects TRBV11-2 to TRBJ2-7, with 9 bases lining up with TRBD2. The CDR3 runs to 16 residues. The germline gives CDR1 SGHAT, CDR2 FQNNGV. V shed 0 bases and J 4 bases; nucleotides not matched to a gene: 7. CDR3 region: CASSLEGSGSFYEQYF. In nucleotides, the CDR3 is TGTGCCAGCAGCTTAGAAGGTAGCGGGAGTTTTTACGAGCAGTACTTC.

The rearrangement links TRBV5-6 to TRBJ2-1; TRBD1 matches 9 bases. V shed 6 bases and J 5 bases; nucleotides not matched to a gene: 9. Germline values: CDR1 SGHDT, CDR2 YYEEEE. This CDR3 has 15 residues. The CDR3 nucleotides are TGTGCCAGCAACCCCTTAGGGACAGGGCACAATGAGCAGTTCTTC. As protein: CASNPLGTGHNEQFF.

The chain couples TRBV10-3 to TRBJ1-1, with D perhaps matching TRBD1 (6 bases). V was pared by 3 bases and J by 0 bases, with 14 bases between. CDR1 and CDR2 from the germline V gene are ENHRY and SYGVKD. The CDR3 is 16 residues long. Here the CDR3 DNA reads TGTGCCATCAGTGAAAATAAACAGGGAATGAACACTGAAGCTTTCTTT. Translating it yields CAISENKQGMNTEAFF.

The chain has TRBV6-5 and TRBJ2-1, with 10 bases aligning to TRBD2. Germline lookup yields CDR1 MNHEY and CDR2 SVGAGI. The CDR3 spans 14 residues. Unmatched junction bases numbered 6, after V lost 5 bases and J lost 8 bases. The CDR3 bases are TGTGCCAGCAGTAGATCTAGCGGGAGTGATGAGCAGTTCTTC. Amino acid sequence: CASSRSSGSDEQFF.

The chain joins TRBV3-1 (or the pseudogene TRBV3-2) to TRBJ2-5; D is perhaps TRBD2 (5 bases). V gave up 0 bases and J gave up 7 bases, with 12 bases separating them. Germline CDR1 is LGHDT and CDR2 is YNNKEL (reference sequence). The CDR3 runs to 14 residues. Written as DNA, the CDR3 is TGTGCCAGCAGCCAAGATCCCAGCGCGGGGACCCAGTACTTC. It codes for CASSQDPSAGTQYF.